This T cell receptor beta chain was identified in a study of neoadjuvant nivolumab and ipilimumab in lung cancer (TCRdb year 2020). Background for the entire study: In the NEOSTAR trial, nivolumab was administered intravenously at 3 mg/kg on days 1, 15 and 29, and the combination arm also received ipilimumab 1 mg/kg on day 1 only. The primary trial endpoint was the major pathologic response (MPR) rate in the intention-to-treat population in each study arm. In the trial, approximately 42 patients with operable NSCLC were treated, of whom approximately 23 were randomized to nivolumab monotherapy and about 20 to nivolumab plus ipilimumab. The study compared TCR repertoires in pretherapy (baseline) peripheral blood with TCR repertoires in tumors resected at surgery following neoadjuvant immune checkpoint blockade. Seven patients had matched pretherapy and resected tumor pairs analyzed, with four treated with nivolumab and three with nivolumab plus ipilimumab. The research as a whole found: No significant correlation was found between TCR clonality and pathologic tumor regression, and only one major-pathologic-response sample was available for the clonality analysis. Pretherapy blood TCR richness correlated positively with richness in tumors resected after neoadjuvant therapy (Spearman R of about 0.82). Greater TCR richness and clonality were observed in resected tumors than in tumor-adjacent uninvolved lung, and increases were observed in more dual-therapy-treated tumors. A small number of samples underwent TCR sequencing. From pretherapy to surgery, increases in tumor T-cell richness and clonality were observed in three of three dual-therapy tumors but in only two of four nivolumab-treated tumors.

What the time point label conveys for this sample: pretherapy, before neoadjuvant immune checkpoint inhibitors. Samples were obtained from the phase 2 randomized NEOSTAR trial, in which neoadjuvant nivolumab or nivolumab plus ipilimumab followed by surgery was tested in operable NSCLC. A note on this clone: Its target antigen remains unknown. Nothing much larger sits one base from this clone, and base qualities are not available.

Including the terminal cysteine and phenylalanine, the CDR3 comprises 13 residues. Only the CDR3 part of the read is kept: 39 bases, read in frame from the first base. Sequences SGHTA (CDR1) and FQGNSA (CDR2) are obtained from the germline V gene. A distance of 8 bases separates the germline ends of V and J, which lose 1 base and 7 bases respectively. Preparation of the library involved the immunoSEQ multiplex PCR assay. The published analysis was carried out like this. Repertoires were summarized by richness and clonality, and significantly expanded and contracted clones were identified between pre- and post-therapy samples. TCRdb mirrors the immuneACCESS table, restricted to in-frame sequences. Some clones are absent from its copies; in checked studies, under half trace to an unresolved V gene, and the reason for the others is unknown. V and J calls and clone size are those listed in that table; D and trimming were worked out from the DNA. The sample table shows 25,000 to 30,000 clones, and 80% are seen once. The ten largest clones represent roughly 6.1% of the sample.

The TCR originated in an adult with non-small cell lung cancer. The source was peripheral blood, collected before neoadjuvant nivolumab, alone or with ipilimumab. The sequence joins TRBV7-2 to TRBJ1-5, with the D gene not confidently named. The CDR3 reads CASSLVSQQPQHF. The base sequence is TGTGCCAGCAGCTTAGTGTCACAGCAGCCCCAGCATTTT. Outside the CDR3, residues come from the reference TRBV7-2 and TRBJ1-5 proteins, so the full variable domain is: GAGVSQSPSNKVTEKGKDVELRCDPISGHTALYWYRQSLGQGLEFLIYFQGNSAPDKSGLPSDRFSAERTGGSVSTLTIQRTQQEDSAVYLCASSLVSQQPQHFGDGTRLSIL.